This T cell receptor (beta chain) is drawn from a study of cytomegalovirus exposure and HLA in healthy donors. The method was immunoSEQ multiplex PCR; TCRdb's version includes in-frame clones alone and lacks a portion of them. The sample holds about 56,000 clones, more than 80% seen once. As regards this clone: Antigen specificity is unknown.

V was trimmed by 0 bases and J by 1 base, leaving 13 bases between them. This CDR3 is 17 amino acids long. In germline, CDR1 is SGHTA, CDR2 FQGNSA. Study-wide results and caveats: Specificity for CMV antigens was confirmed in vitro for a few of the CMV-associated chains. Among TCR beta chains, those listed as cytomegalovirus-associated numbered over 150.

The TCR sequence derives from a young man in good health and CMV-seronegative. Input material: PBMCs. The rearrangement joins TRBV7-2 to TRBJ1-3; tentative D call: TRBD1 (5 bases). CDR3 DNA: TGTGCCAGCAGCTTAGCGCCAGGGTTGGGATCTGGAAACACCATATATTTT. This codes for CASSLAPGLGSGNTIYF.